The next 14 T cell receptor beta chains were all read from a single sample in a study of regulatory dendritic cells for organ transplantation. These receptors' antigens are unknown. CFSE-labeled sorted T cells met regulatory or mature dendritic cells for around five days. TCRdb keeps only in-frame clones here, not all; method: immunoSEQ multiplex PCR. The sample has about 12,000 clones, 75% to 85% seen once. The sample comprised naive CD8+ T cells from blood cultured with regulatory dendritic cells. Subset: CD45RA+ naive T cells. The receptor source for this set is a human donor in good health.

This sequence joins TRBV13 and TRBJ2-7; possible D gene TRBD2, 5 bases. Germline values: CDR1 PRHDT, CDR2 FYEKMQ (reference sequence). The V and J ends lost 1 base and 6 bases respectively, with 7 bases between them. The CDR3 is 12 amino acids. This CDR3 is CASSLVAREQYF. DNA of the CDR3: TGTGCCAGCAGCTTAGTAGCGCGCGAGCAGTACTTC.

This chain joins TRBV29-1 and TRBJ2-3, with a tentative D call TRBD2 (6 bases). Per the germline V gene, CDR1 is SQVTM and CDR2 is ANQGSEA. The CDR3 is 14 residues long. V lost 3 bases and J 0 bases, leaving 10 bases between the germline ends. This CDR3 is CSVEGLQSTDTQYF. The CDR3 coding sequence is TGCAGCGTTGAGGGACTCCAAAGCACAGATACGCAGTATTTT.

The DNA of the CDR3 is TGTGCCAGCAGCCCATGGACAGGGACCACTGAAGCTTTCTTT. This translates into CASSPWTGTTEAFF. The chain has TRBV5-4 and TRBJ1-1, with 8 bases aligning to TRBD1. The germline V gene encodes CDR1 SGHNT and CDR2 YYREEE (reference sequence). Losses at the gene ends were 4 bases for V and 4 bases for J; bases not matched to a gene: 6. The CDR3 sequence is 14 residues long.

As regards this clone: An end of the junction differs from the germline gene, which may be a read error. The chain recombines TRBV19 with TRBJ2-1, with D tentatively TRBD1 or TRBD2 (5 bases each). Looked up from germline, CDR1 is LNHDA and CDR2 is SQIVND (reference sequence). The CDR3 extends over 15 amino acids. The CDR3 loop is CASSIGENAYNEQFF. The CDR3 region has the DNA TGTGCCAGTAGCATAGGGGAGAACGCCTACAATGAGCAGTTCTTC.

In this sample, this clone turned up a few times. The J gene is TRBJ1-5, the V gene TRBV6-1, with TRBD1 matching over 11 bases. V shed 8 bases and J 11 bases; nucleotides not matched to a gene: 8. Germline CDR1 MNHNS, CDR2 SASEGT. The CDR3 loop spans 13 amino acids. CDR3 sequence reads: CASRGDRGASQHF. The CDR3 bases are TGTGCCAGCCGGGGGGACAGGGGGGCGTCCCAGCATTTT.

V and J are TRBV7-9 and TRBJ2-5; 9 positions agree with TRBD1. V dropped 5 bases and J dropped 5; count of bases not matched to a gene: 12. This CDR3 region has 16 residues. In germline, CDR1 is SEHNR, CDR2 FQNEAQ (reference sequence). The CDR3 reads CASSPSSTGGLETQYF. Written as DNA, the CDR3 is TGTGCCAGCAGCCCCAGCAGTACAGGGGGCCTGGAGACCCAGTACTTC.

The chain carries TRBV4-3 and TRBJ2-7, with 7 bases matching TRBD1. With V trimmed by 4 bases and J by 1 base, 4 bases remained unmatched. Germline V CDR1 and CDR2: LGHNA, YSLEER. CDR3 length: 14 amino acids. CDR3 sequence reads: CASSLGTASYEQYF. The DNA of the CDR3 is TGCGCCAGCAGCCTCGGGACAGCTTCCTACGAGCAGTACTTC.

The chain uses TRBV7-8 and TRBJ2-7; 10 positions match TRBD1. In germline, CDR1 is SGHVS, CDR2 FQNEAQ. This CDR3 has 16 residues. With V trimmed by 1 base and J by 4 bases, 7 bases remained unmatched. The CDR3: CASSLVRDRGGYEQYF. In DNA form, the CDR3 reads TGTGCCAGCAGCTTAGTTCGGGACAGGGGAGGATACGAGCAGTACTTC.

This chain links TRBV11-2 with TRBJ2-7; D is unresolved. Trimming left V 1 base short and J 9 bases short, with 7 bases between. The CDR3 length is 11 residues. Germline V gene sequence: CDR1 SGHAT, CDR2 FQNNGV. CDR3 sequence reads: CASSLGRGQYF. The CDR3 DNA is TGTGCCAGCAGCTTAGGAAGAGGGCAGTACTTC.

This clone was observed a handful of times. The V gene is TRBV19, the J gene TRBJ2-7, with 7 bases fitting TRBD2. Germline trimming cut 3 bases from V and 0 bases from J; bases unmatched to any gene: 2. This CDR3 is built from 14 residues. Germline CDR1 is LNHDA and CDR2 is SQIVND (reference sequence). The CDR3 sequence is CASSMGGSSYEQYF. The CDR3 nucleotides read TGTGCCAGTAGTATGGGGGGGTCCTCCTACGAGCAGTACTTC.

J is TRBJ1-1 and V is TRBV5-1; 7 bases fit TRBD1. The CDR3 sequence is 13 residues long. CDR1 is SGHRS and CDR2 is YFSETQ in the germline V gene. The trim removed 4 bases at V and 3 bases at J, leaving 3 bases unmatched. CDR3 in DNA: TGCGCCAGCAGCACAGACAGGGACACTGAAGCTTTCTTT. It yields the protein CASSTDRDTEAFF.

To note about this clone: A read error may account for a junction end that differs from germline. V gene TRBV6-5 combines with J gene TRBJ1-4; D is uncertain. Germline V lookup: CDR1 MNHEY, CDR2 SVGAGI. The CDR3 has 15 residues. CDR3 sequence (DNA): TGTGCCATCAGTGTAGAGGGCGGAACTAATGAAAAACTGTTTTTT. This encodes CAISVEGGTNEKLFF.

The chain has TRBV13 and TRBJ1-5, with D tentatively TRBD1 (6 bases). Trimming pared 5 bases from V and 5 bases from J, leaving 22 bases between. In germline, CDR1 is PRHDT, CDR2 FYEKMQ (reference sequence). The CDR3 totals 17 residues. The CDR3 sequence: CASSHRGGGSLDQPQHF. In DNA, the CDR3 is TGTGCCAGCAGCCATAGAGGGGGGGGCAGTTTAGATCAGCCCCAGCATTTT.

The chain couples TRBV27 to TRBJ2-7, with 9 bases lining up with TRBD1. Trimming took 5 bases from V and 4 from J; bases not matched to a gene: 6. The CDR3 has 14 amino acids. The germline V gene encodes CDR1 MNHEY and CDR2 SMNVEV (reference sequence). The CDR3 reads CASSPRTGEYEQYF. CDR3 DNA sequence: TGTGCCAGCAGTCCCCGGACAGGGGAATACGAGCAGTACTTC.